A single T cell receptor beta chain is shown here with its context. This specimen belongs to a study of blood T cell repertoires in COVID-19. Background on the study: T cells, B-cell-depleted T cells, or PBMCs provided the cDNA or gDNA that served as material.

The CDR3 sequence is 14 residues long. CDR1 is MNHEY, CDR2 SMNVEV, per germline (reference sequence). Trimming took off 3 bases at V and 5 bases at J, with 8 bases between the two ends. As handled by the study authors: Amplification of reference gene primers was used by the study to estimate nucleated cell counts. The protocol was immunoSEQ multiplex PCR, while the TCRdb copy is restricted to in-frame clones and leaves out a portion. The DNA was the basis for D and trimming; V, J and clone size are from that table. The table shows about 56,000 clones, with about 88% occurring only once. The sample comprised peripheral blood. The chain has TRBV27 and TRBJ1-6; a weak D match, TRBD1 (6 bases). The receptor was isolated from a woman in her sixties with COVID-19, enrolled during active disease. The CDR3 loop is CASSFGQNNSPLHF. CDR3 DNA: TGTGCCAGCAGTTTCGGACAGAATAATTCACCCCTCCACTTT.